These 17 T cell receptor beta chains share one sample of origin, sequenced in a study of control samples from healthy donors and cancer patients. Sequenced by immunoSEQ multiplex PCR; TCRdb stores in-frame clones only, minus some. The data show approximately 58,000 clones, with 87% seen just once and roughly 13% held by the top ten. The specimen was PBMCs. These receptors were obtained from an older woman with lung cancer.

This chain uses TRBV5-1 with TRBJ2-2, with D tentatively TRBD1 (6 bases). The V gene lost 2 bases and the J gene lost 1 base, with 9 bases spanning the gap. Looked up from germline, CDR1 is SGHRS and CDR2 is YFSETQ. This CDR3 comprises 15 residues. The CDR3 sequence: CASSFGTQNTGELFF. The CDR3, as DNA: TGCGCCAGCAGCTTCGGGACACAGAACACCGGGGAGCTGTTTTTT.

In its sample, this clone was seen once. The gene calls are TRBV28 and TRBJ2-2; the D is unclear. CDR1 and CDR2 (germline): MDHEN, SYDVKM. This CDR3 comprises 13 residues. Between the trimmed V and J ends, which lost 0 bases and 5 bases, there was a span of 4 bases. The CDR3 is CASSLWGTGELFF. The CDR3 DNA reads as TGTGCCAGCAGTTTATGGGGGACCGGGGAGCTGTTTTTT.

The chain recombines TRBV28 with TRBJ2-5; TRBD1 aligns across 10 bases. V gave up 5 bases and J gave up 6 bases; unmatched junction bases: 9. There are 15 residues in the CDR3. The germline V gene has CDR1 MDHEN and CDR2 SYDVKM. CDR3 DNA: TGTGCCAGCAGTCCACTGACAGGGGGCGGGAAGACCCAGTACTTC. Its protein is CASSPLTGGGKTQYF.

V is TRBV19 and J is TRBJ1-2; 7 bases agree with TRBD1. The V gene's germline CDR1 is LNHDA and CDR2 SQIVND (reference sequence). V gave up 8 bases and J gave up 5 bases; unmatched junction bases: 11. CDR3 length equals 14 residues. CDR3 DNA sequence: TGTGCCAGTGGACGTACACAGGGGATTTATGGCTACACCTTC. Its translation: CASGRTQGIYGYTF.

The CDR3 sequence is CASSPTSGNTGELFF. The CDR3 bases are TGTGCCAGCAGCCCGACTAGCGGGAACACCGGGGAGCTGTTTTTT. The chain joins TRBV7-3 to TRBJ2-2; 9 bases are shared with TRBD2. The length of the CDR3 is 15 residues. The germline gives CDR1 SGHTA, CDR2 FQGTGA. J was trimmed by 1 base and V by 5 bases; bases with no gene match: 2.

The J gene is TRBJ2-3, the V gene TRBV7-9, with D possibly TRBD2 on 5 matching bases. The CDR3 is made up of 17 amino acids. Germline V gives CDR1 SEHNR, CDR2 FQNEAQ (reference sequence). The ends were cut back, 5 bases at V and 0 bases at J, with 18 bases in the middle. The CDR3 protein is CASSPRGSGTSTDTQYF. CDR3 sequence (DNA): TGTGCCAGCAGCCCCCGAGGGAGCGGTACTAGCACAGATACGCAGTATTTT.

The gene calls are TRBV2 and TRBJ1-6, with D tentatively TRBD1 (5 bases). Germline-derived CDR1 and CDR2 are SNHLY and FYNNEI. Between the trimmed V and J ends, which lost 4 bases and 0 bases, there was a span of 13 bases. The CDR3 contains 17 residues. The CDR3 DNA reads as TGTGCCAGCAGTGCGGGACTCCAGAGCTCCTATAATTCACCCCTCCACTTT. Its protein is CASSAGLQSSYNSPLHF.

This clone was found once. This chain uses TRBV3-1 (or the pseudogene TRBV3-2) with TRBJ1-2, with D possibly being TRBD1 (6 bases). Germline CDR1 and CDR2: LGHDT and YNNKEL (reference sequence). The CDR3 covers 13 residues. V lost 2 bases to trimming and J lost 4 bases, with 8 bases between them. The CDR3 nucleotides read TGTGCCAGCAGCCAACGGACAGCCTATGGCTACACCTTC. Translated: CASSQRTAYGYTF.

V is TRBV5-1 and J is TRBJ1-2; 7 bases agree with TRBD1. Germline V gene sequence: CDR1 SGHRS, CDR2 YFSETQ. CDR3 length: 14 amino acids. With V trimmed by 1 base and J by 3 bases, 3 bases remained unmatched. The CDR3 DNA is TGCGCCAGCAGCTTGAGTCAGGGGGACTATGGCTACACCTTC. As protein: CASSLSQGDYGYTF.

The rearrangement uses TRBV27 and TRBJ1-5; TRBD1 agrees at 7 bases. Trimming cost V 5 bases and J 4 bases; bases outside gene matches: 5. Germline V gives CDR1 MNHEY, CDR2 SMNVEV (reference sequence). The CDR3 is 14 residues long. Here the CDR3 DNA reads TGTGCCAGCAGTCCGACAGGGTGGAATCAGCCCCAGCATTTT. It codes for CASSPTGWNQPQHF.

The chain has TRBV5-4 and TRBJ1-2; TRBD1 is a possible D gene (6 bases). CDR3 size: 13 residues. V was trimmed by 0 bases and J by 8 bases, leaving 11 bases between them. Germline V gene lookup returns CDR1 SGHNT and CDR2 YYREEE (reference sequence). This CDR3 reads CASSLAQTGGYTF. In DNA form, the CDR3 reads TGTGCCAGCAGCTTGGCCCAGACAGGAGGCTACACCTTC.

The chain couples TRBV5-1 to TRBJ1-4; TRBD1 matches 8 bases. The CDR3 runs to 15 residues. The trim removed 4 bases at V and 5 bases at J, leaving 7 bases unmatched. Looked up from germline, CDR1 is SGHRS and CDR2 is YFSETQ. CDR3 nucleotide sequence: TGCGCCAGCAGCGCGCAGGGACAGGAAAATGAAAAACTGTTTTTT. It encodes CASSAQGQENEKLFF.

The V call is TRBV4-1, the J call TRBJ2-7; D is unclear. Germline CDR1 reads MGHRA; CDR2 reads YSYEKL. The CDR3 runs 15 residues. Trimming took 5 bases from V and 0 from J, leaving 14 bases between them. CDR3: CASSRRSSGSYEQYF. The CDR3 DNA reads TGCGCCAGCAGCAGACGCTCTAGTGGCTCCTACGAGCAGTACTTC.

This chain links TRBV6-5 with TRBJ1-1; TRBD1 is a possible D gene (6 bases). Per the germline V gene, CDR1 is MNHEY and CDR2 is SVGAGI. There are 14 residues in the CDR3. V was cut by 8 bases and J by 4 bases, with 17 bases left in between. Here the CDR3 reads CASLRGQGGTEAFF. CDR3 coding DNA: TGTGCCAGCCTGCGGGGGCAGGGAGGCACTGAAGCTTTCTTT.

The chain joins TRBV15 to TRBJ2-3; no definite D call. With 8 bases removed from V and 4 bases from J, the gap between germline ends came to 10 bases. The CDR3 length is 12 residues. From germline, CDR1 is LNHNV and CDR2 YYDKDF (reference sequence). The CDR3 DNA is TGTGCCACCTCTGAAATGTCAGATACGCAGTATTTT. It specifies CATSEMSDTQYF.

The CDR3 spells CASSKGGDTEAFF. The DNA of the CDR3 is TGTGCCAGTAGTAAGGGGGGGGACACTGAAGCTTTCTTT. The V call is TRBV19, the J call TRBJ1-1; tentative D call: TRBD1 (6 bases). Trimming removed 4 bases from V and 3 bases from J, with 9 bases in between. This CDR3 is built from 13 residues. The germline V gene has CDR1 LNHDA and CDR2 SQIVND (reference sequence).

In DNA, the CDR3 is TGTGCCATCAGTGAGGCCCCGAATGGGGAGACCCAGTACTTC. Translation gives CAISEAPNGETQYF. The chain uses TRBV10-3 and TRBJ2-5; D remains ambiguous. Trimming left V 2 bases short and J 5 bases short, with 12 bases between. Germline V lookup: CDR1 ENHRY, CDR2 SYGVKD. There are 14 residues in the CDR3.